Listed below are T cell receptor beta chains from one sample, sequenced in a study of tumor-infiltrating lymphocytes in oesophageal squamous cell carcinoma. TCRdb re-derived calls from the PCR reads in MiXCR, one entry per CDR3 protein. The sample consists of some 15,000 distinct CDR3 sequences, around half of them appearing once. Input material: esophageal tumor tissue. The receptors here all came from a female donor with esophageal squamous cell carcinoma. Each CDR3 is given with its conserved first and last residue. The order of the fields is CDR3 length, D gene, J gene, clone size, V gene, CDR3 protein, CDR3 DNA. D genes are given only for firm matches. Clone size is given for some rows only: seen once, a few or many times, or a class if the clone is expanded.

12 . TRBJ2-7 few TRBV7-6 CASSSGRNEQYF TGTGCCAGCAGCTCGGGTCGGAACGAGCAGTACTTC
16 . TRBJ2-3 . TRBV7-2 CASSPRRAGVTDTQYF TGTGCCAGCAGCCCAAGAAGAGCGGGTGTTACAGATACGCAGTATTTT
13 . TRBJ2-2 . TRBV7-3 CASSSPNTGELFF TGTGCCAGCAGCTCCCCGAACACCGGGGAGCTGTTTTTT
16 TRBD2 TRBJ2-4 . TRBV20-1 CSARRDYRIAKNIQYF TGCAGTGCTAGGAGGGACTACCGTATAGCCAAAAACATTCAGTACTTC
21 TRBD1 TRBJ2-1 few TRBV7-2 CASSTRDRDLLSFSSYNEQFF TGTGCCAGCAGCACCCGGGACAGGGACCTTCTCTCCTTTAGCTCCTACAATGAGCAGTTCTTC
16 TRBD2 TRBJ2-5 once TRBV7-2 CASSLGVAGDQETQYF TGTGCCAGCAGCTTAGGGGTAGCGGGAGACCAAGAGACCCAGTACTTC
13 TRBD2 TRBJ2-5 . TRBV12-3/TRBV12-4 CASRAGGEETQYF TGTGCCAGCAGAGCGGGAGGGGAAGAGACCCAGTACTTC
13 . TRBJ2-7 . TRBV29-1 CSVNRGQSYEQYF TGCAGCGTTAACCGTGGACAGTCCTACGAGCAGTACTTC
14 . TRBJ1-1 . TRBV12-3/TRBV12-4 CASSLSQGMTEAFF TGTGCCAGCAGTTTAAGCCAGGGGATGACTGAAGCTTTCTTT
14 . TRBJ2-1 . TRBV7-2 CASSSKLVSNEQFF TGTGCCAGCAGCTCTAAACTAGTGAGCAATGAGCAGTTCTTC
15 . TRBJ2-1 few TRBV7-2 CASSSWKGGYNEQFF TGTGCCAGCAGCTCCTGGAAGGGGGGGTACAATGAGCAGTTCTTC
16 . TRBJ2-1 . TRBV7-3 CASSPMGGGTYNEQFF TGTGCCAGCAGCCCAATGGGAGGGGGTACCTACAATGAGCAGTTCTTC
14 TRBD1 TRBJ2-7 . TRBV6-1 CASGEPGQGYEQYF TGTGCCAGCGGCGAACCGGGACAGGGATACGAGCAGTACTTC
13 . TRBJ2-5 . TRBV7-2 CASSFAVQETQYF TGTGCCAGCAGCTTCGCGGTACAAGAGACCCAGTACTTC
17 TRBD1 TRBJ1-4 many TRBV11-2 CASSLETGGSVREKLFF TGTGCCAGCAGCTTAGAGACAGGGGGCTCGGTACGGGAAAAACTGTTTTTT
16 . TRBJ2-1 once TRBV7-2 CASSLDFGISYNEQFF TGTGCCAGCAGCTTAGATTTCGGGATCTCCTACAATGAGCAGTTCTTC
17 TRBD2 TRBJ2-7 . TRBV7-9 CASSGRARTSGLYEQYF TGTGCCAGCAGCGGTAGGGCGCGGACTAGCGGGCTATACGAGCAGTACTTC
15 . TRBJ2-3 once TRBV7-3 CASSLRPGSTDTQYF TGTGCCAGCAGCTTACGCCCAGGGAGCACAGATACGCAGTATTTT
13 . TRBJ2-1 . TRBV7-6 CASSLARADEQFF TGTGCCAGCAGCTTAGCGAGGGCCGATGAGCAGTTCTTC
14 . TRBJ1-1 many TRBV24-1 CATSSGHENTEAFF TGTGCCACCAGTTCTGGGCATGAGAACACTGAAGCTTTCTTT
18 . TRBJ1-1 many TRBV6-1 CASTTKKGMVAWNTEAFF TGTGCCAGCACTACCAAGAAGGGAATGGTAGCTTGGAACACTGAAGCTTTCTTT
17 . TRBJ2-3 . TRBV7-2 CASSLYIGSRVTDTQYF TGTGCCAGCAGCTTATATATCGGGAGTCGGGTGACAGATACGCAGTATTTT
15 TRBD2 TRBJ2-4 . TRBV7-6 CASSSRLAGAREQYF TGTGCCAGCAGCTCTCGACTAGCGGGAGCTCGGGAGCAGTACTTC
15 . TRBJ2-3 few TRBV7-6 CASSIAGSSTDTQYF TGTGCCAGCAGCATAGCAGGTTCTAGCACAGATACGCAGTATTTT
16 . TRBJ2-2 . TRBV7-8 CASSLDPGRNTGELFF TGTGCCAGCAGCTTAGACCCAGGCAGGAACACCGGGGAGCTGTTTTTT
15 TRBD2 TRBJ2-1 . TRBV6-6 CASSYGLASYNEQFF TGTGCCAGCAGTTACGGACTAGCCTCCTACAATGAGCAGTTCTTC
15 . TRBJ2-1 few TRBV7-2 CASSLVGGSFNEQFF TGTGCCAGCAGCTTAGTGGGCGGGTCCTTTAATGAGCAGTTCTTC
19 TRBD2 TRBJ2-5 . TRBV12-3/TRBV12-4 CASSLRIGSSGRREETQYF TGTGCCAGCAGTTTACGTATCGGGTCTAGCGGGAGACGTGAGGAGACCCAGTACTTC
14 . TRBJ2-5 . TRBV7-2 CASSLASSYNEQYF TGTGCCAGCAGCCTGGCAAGCTCCTACAATGAGCAGTACTTC
18 . TRBJ2-1 . TRBV7-6 CASSLRRGDSLGYNEQFF TGTGCCAGCAGCTTAAGGAGGGGGGACTCGCTCGGCTACAATGAGCAGTTCTTC
14 TRBD1 TRBJ2-5 few TRBV11-2 CASSWGQVEETQYF TGTGCCAGCAGTTGGGGACAGGTGGAAGAGACCCAGTACTTC
18 TRBD2 TRBJ2-2 . TRBV6-9 CASSLGLAGDGGTGELFF TGTGCCAGCAGTTTGGGACTAGCGGGAGATGGGGGCACCGGGGAGCTGTTTTTT
14 . TRBJ2-5 . TRBV7-3 CASSLQGEGETQYF TGTGCCAGCAGCTTACAGGGGGAGGGGGAGACCCAGTACTTC
13 . TRBJ2-5 . TRBV9 CASSELNGETQYF TGTGCCAGCAGCGAACTGAACGGGGAGACCCAGTACTTC
13 . TRBJ2-3 . TRBV9 CASSVSSADTQYF TGTGCCAGCAGCGTTTCTAGCGCAGATACGCAGTATTTT
15 . TRBJ2-5 few TRBV12-3/TRBV12-4 CASSPGIQNGKTQYF TGTGCCAGCAGTCCTGGGATACAAAATGGGAAGACCCAGTACTTC
16 . TRBJ1-2 . TRBV7-2 CASSLAMAGTNYGYTF TGTGCCAGCAGCTTAGCGATGGCAGGGACGAACTATGGCTACACCTTC
15 . TRBJ2-5 . TRBV7-3 CASSLWSGPQETQYF TGTGCCAGCAGCTTATGGTCAGGGCCGCAAGAGACCCAGTACTTC
16 TRBD2 TRBJ2-5 . TRBV6-6 CASSYSTSGDFETQYF TGTGCCAGCAGTTACTCAACTAGCGGGGATTTCGAGACCCAGTACTTC
11 . TRBJ2-1 . TRBV25-1 CASSESYEQFF TGTGCCAGCAGTGAATCTTATGAGCAGTTCTTC
14 . TRBJ1-4 few TRBV10-3 CAISVQGFNEKLFF TGTGCCATCAGTGTACAGGGATTTAATGAAAAACTGTTTTTT
14 TRBD2 TRBJ2-5 few TRBV7-3 CASSLRRGRETQYF TGTGCCAGCAGCTTACGGCGGGGGAGGGAGACCCAGTACTTC